This T cell receptor beta chain was profiled in a study of T cell responses to AZD1222 COVID-19 vaccine. Findings and caveats of the study: Recipients of two AZD1222 doses showed rising Spike-specific TCR breadth and depth. Repertoires in all cases were sampled only once the peak T cell response had passed.

Clones were read by immunoSEQ multiplex PCR, and TCRdb kept only the in-frame ones, dropping some. Here the sample spans 150,000 to 200,000 clones, around 94% being singletons. The CDR3 has 15 amino acids. Germline V gives CDR1 SNHLY, CDR2 FYNNEI. V was pared by 4 bases and J by 5 bases, with 9 bases of the junction left unmatched. This clone came up once. Antigen specificity is unknown. The receptor comes from an adult who received the AZD1222 COVID-19 vaccine. The V and J genes are TRBV2 and TRBJ1-1; TRBD1 matches 8 bases. The sample here was peripheral blood, taken 28 days after the second AZD1222 dose. The CDR3 sequence is CASSVLDRVGTEAFF. Here the CDR3 DNA reads TGTGCCAGCAGTGTGCTGGACAGGGTTGGTACTGAAGCTTTCTTT.